This T cell receptor (beta chain) originates from a study of blood T cell repertoires in COVID-19. About the study: Acute and convalescent COVID-19 samples came from the United States, Italy and Spain. T cells, B-cell-depleted T cells, or PBMCs supplied cDNA or gDNA.

Study processing details: Estimates of nucleated cell counts were drawn from the amplification of reference gene primers. Assay: immunoSEQ multiplex PCR; the TCRdb copy retains only in-frame clones and omits some. V and J calls and clone size are given by that table; D and trimming were obtained from the DNA. Counted here are fewer than 250,000 clones, 85% occurring once; the ten biggest clones make up 5.5% to 8%. Trimming cost V 0 bases and J 2 bases, with 15 bases left between them. CDR3 length equals 17 residues. Germline CDR1 is SGDLS and CDR2 is YYNGEE. The sample was peripheral blood. The rearrangement uses TRBV9 and TRBJ1-3, with TRBD1 as a possible D gene (5 bases). The clonotype originates from a woman aged 55-75 years with active or convalescent COVID-19. CDR3 bases: TGTGCCAGCAGCGTAGGAGTGGTACGGGGGACTGGAAACACCATATATTTT. It translates to CASSVGVVRGTGNTIYF.